The 11 T cell receptor beta chains given below trace back to one sample, sequenced in a study of graft-versus-host responses after intestinal transplantation. TCRdb keeps only in-frame clones here, not all; method: immunoSEQ multiplex PCR. The sample contains some 25,000 clones, about 95% of which appear only once. The specimen comprised PBMCs, sampled approximately 32 days after intestinal transplant. These receptors all stem from a human patient who received an intestinal transplant, so some T cells may come from the graft donor.

The chain links TRBV5-4 to TRBJ2-7; a possible D gene is TRBD2 (5 bases). The V end was cut by 0 bases, the J end by 7 bases, with 14 bases between. Germline V gene lookup returns CDR1 SGHNT and CDR2 YYREEE (reference sequence). This CDR3 comprises 14 residues. Here the CDR3 DNA reads TGTGCCAGCAGCTTGGCGCGCAGGACGGGGGAGCAGTACTTC. Protein product: CASSLARRTGEQYF.

The chain recombines TRBV7-8 with TRBJ1-3, with D possibly being TRBD1 (6 bases). The CDR3 has 14 residues. V gave up 1 base and J gave up 4 bases, with 8 bases separating them. The germline V gene has CDR1 SGHVS and CDR2 FQNEAQ. Here the CDR3 reads CASSLGTVGNTIYF. Here the CDR3 DNA reads TGTGCCAGCAGCTTAGGGACAGTAGGAAACACCATATATTTT.

The chain recombines TRBV4-3 with TRBJ2-2; D not certain. This CDR3 contains 15 residues. Germline lookup yields CDR1 LGHNA and CDR2 YSLEER. Trimming stripped 1 base from V and 4 bases from J, with 10 bases between. The CDR3 nucleotides are TGCGCCAGCAGCCAAGCTATAGGATTCACCGGGGAGCTGTTTTTT. It encodes CASSQAIGFTGELFF.

Comments on this clone: A junction boundary mismatches the germline segment, possibly from a read error. Other DNA sequences in this sample translate to the same CDR3. The gene calls are TRBV7-9 and TRBJ2-3, with 11 bases that match TRBD2. CDR1 and CDR2 (germline): SEHNR, FQNEAQ (reference sequence). CDR3 size: 16 residues. The CDR3 sequence: CASSFAPLAGEHTQYF. The DNA of the CDR3 is TGCGCCAGCAGCTTTGCCCCACTAGCGGGGGAACATACGCAGTATTTT.

The rearrangement links TRBV11-2 to TRBJ2-1, with 7 bases matching TRBD2. CDR1 and CDR2 from the germline V gene are SGHAT and FQNNGV. After removal of 5 bases from V and 8 bases from J, the junction contained 12 bases not matched to a gene. The CDR3 spans 15 residues. The CDR3 region has the DNA TGTGCCAGCAGCCTACTACGGGGGGTTAAGGATGAGCAGTTCTTC. As protein: CASSLLRGVKDEQFF.

Only one count was recorded for this clone. This rearrangement joins TRBV30 to TRBJ2-7, with D tentatively TRBD2 (5 bases). The germline V gene encodes CDR1 GTSNPN and CDR2 SVGIG (reference sequence). The CDR3 spans 15 residues. V lost 0 bases and J lost 3, with 15 bases in between. CDR3 region: CAWSVRAEGVYEQYF. The CDR3 nucleotides are TGTGCCTGGAGTGTTAGGGCAGAGGGTGTCTACGAGCAGTACTTC.

The chain is built from TRBV7-6 and TRBJ2-5, with unresolved D. The germline CDR1 and CDR2 sequences are SGHVS and FNYEAQ. The V and J ends lost 2 bases and 2 bases respectively, with 9 bases between them. The CDR3 consists of 14 residues. The CDR3 DNA reads as TGTGCCAGCAGCTTACTCGGGCAGCAAGAGACCCAGTACTTC. It specifies CASSLLGQQETQYF.

The chain is built from TRBV7-9 and TRBJ1-6; D gene uncertain. CDR1 and CDR2 (germline): SEHNR, FQNEAQ (reference sequence). Trimming shortened V by 1 base and J by 9 bases, and 13 bases separated the two germline ends. The length of the CDR3 is 15 residues. The CDR3 coding sequence is TGTGCCAGCAGCTTAGTTTTTGGGGATAGTTCACCCCTCCACTTT. It yields the protein CASSLVFGDSSPLHF.

This chain links TRBV4-3 with TRBJ1-5; D call uncertain. Germline V gives CDR1 LGHNA, CDR2 YSLEER. Trimming stripped 0 bases from V and 9 bases from J, with 15 bases between. The CDR3 is 15 residues long. CDR3 amino acids: CASSQELAVLGPQHF. The CDR3, as DNA: TGCGCCAGCAGCCAAGAATTGGCCGTGCTGGGGCCCCAGCATTTT.

J is TRBJ1-2 and V is TRBV15; D is unclear. Between the trimmed V and J ends, which lost 0 bases and 2 bases, there was a span of 13 bases. This CDR3 is built from 16 residues. Germline assignment: CDR1 LNHNV and CDR2 YYDKDF (reference sequence). The CDR3 sequence is CATSRDEAYKNYGYTF. The DNA of the CDR3 is TGTGCCACCAGCAGAGATGAAGCCTACAAAAACTATGGCTACACCTTC.

The V and J genes are TRBV28 and TRBJ2-1; D is perhaps TRBD2 (6 bases). V lost 5 bases to trimming and J lost 6 bases, with 20 bases between them. Germline assignment: CDR1 MDHEN and CDR2 SYDVKM. The CDR3 is made up of 16 amino acids. CDR3 residues: CASSPVRALATNEQFF. The DNA for the CDR3 is TGTGCCAGCAGTCCCGTTAGGGCACTAGCCACCAATGAGCAGTTCTTC.